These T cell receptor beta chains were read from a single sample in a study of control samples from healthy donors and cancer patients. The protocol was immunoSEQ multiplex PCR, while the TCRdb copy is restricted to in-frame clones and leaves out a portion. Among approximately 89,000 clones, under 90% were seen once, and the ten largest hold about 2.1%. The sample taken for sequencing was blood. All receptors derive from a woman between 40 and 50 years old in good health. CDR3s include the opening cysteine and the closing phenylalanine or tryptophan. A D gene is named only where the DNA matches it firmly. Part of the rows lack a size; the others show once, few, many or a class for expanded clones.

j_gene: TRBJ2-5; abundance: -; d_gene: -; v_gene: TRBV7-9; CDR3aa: CASSLEGGIVETQYF; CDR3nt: TGTGCCAGCAGCTTAGAGGGGGGGATCGTAGAGACCCAGTACTTC
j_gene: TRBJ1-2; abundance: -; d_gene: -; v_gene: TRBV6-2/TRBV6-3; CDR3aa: CASSFPDIYGYTF; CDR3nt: TGTGCCAGCAGTTTCCCGGACATCTATGGCTACACCTTC
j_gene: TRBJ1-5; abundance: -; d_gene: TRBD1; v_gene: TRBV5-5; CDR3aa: CASSGTGGNQPQHF; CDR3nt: TGTGCCAGCAGCGGAACAGGGGGCAATCAGCCCCAGCATTTT
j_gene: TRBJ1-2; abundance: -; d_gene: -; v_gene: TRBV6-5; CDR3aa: CASSSRGRVTGGYTF; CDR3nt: TGTGCCAGCAGTTCCCGGGGGAGGGTGACCGGAGGCTACACCTTC
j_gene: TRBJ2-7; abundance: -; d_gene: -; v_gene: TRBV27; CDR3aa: CASSFLGPSYEQYF; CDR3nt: TGTGCCAGCAGTTTTCTCGGGCCCTCCTACGAGCAGTACTTC
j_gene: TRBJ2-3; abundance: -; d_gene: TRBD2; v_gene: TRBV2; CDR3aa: CASSEASGGPGDTQYF; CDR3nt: TGTGCCAGCAGTGAAGCCAGCGGGGGCCCTGGAGATACGCAGTATTTT
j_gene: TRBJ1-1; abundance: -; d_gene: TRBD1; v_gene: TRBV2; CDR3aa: CASSEYRQGLDTEAFF; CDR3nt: TGTGCCAGCAGTGAATACAGACAGGGGTTGGACACTGAAGCTTTCTTT
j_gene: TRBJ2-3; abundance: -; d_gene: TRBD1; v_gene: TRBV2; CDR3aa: CASVQGAGTDTQYF; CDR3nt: TGTGCCAGTGTACAGGGGGCGGGCACAGATACGCAGTATTTT
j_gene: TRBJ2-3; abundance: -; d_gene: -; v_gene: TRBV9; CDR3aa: CASSVQSGDGDTQYF; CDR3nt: TGTGCCAGCAGCGTACAGAGTGGTGACGGAGATACGCAGTATTTT
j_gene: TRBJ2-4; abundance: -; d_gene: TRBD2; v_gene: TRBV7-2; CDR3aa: CASSSGLAGDYKNIQYF; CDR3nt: TGTGCCAGCAGCTCGGGACTAGCGGGGGACTACAAAAACATTCAGTACTTC
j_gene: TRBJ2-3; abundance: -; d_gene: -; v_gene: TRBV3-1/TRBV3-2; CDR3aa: CASSQNPDRLGTSDTQYF; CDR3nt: TGTGCCAGCAGCCAAAACCCCGACCGACTAGGCACATCAGATACGCAGTATTTT
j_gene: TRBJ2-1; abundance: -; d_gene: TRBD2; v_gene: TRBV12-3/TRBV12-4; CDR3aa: CASSLGTSNEQFF; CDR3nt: TGTGCCAGCAGTTTAGGGACTAGCAATGAGCAGTTCTTC
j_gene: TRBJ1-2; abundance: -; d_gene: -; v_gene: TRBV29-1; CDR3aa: CSVAPLTPKAGYTF; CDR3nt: TGCAGCGTTGCCCCACTGACTCCAAAGGCTGGCTACACCTTC
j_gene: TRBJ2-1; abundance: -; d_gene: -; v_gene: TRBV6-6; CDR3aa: CASTITRQMGYNEQFF; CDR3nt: TGTGCCAGCACTATTACAAGACAGATGGGGTACAATGAGCAGTTCTTC
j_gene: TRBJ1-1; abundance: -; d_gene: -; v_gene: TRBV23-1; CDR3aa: CASSHHQAFF; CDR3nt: TGCGCCAGCAGTCATCACCAAGCTTTCTTT
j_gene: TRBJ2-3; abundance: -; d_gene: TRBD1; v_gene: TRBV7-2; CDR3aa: CASRGGLTDTQYF; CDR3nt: TGTGCCAGCAGAGGGGGCTTAACCGATACGCAGTATTTT
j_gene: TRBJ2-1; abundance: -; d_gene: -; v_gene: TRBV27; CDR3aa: CASSFREFGDNEQFF; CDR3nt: TGTGCCAGCAGTTTCAGGGAGTTTGGGGACAATGAGCAGTTCTTC
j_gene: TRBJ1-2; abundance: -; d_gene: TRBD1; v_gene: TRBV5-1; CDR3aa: CASSGQGAGGGYTF; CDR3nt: TGCGCCAGCAGCGGACAGGGGGCGGGAGGTGGCTACACCTTC
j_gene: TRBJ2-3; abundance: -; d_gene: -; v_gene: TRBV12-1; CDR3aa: CASSPFGGGGADTQYF; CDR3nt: TGTGCCAGCAGCCCTTTTGGGGGCGGGGGGGCAGATACGCAGTATTTT
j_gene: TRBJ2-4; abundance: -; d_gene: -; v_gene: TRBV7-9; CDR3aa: CASSPEGPGDPKNIQYF; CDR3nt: TGTGCCAGCAGCCCCGAGGGGCCAGGGGACCCCAAAAACATTCAGTACTTC
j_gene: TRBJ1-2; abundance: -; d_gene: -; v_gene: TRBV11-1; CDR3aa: CASSFQGGYGYTF; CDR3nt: TGTGCCAGCAGCTTCCAGGGTGGCTATGGCTACACCTTC
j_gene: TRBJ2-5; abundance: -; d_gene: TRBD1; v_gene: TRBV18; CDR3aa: CASSPQGAAETQYF; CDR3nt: TGTGCCAGCTCACCACAGGGGGCCGCCGAGACCCAGTACTTC
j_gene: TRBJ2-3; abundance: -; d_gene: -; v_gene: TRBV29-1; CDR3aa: CSVDSGGTDTQYF; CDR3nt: TGCAGCGTTGATAGCGGAGGCACAGATACGCAGTATTTT
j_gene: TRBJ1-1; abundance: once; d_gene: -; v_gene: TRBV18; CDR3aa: CASSPGTLAEAFF; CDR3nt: TGTGCCAGCTCACCTGGGACCTTGGCTGAAGCTTTCTTT
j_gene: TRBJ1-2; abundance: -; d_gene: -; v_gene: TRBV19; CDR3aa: CASSSLTSLGANGYTF; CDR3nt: TGTGCCAGTAGTAGCCTTACCTCGTTGGGGGCTAACGGCTACACCTTC
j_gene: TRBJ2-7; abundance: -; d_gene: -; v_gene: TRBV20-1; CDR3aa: CSARVFGEQYF; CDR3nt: TGCAGTGCTAGAGTCTTTGGCGAGCAGTACTTC
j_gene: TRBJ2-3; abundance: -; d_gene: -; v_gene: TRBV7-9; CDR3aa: CASSSSGGTDTQYF; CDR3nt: TGTGCCAGCAGCTCTTCAGGGGGCACAGATACGCAGTATTTT
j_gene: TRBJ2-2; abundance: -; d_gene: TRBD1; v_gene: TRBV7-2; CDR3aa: CASSFGTGTGELFF; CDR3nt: TGTGCCAGCAGTTTCGGGACAGGGACCGGGGAGCTGTTTTTT
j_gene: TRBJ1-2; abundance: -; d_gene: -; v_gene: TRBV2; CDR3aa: CASSQMGGKYGYTF; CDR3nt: TGTGCCAGCAGTCAAATGGGGGGGAAGTATGGCTACACCTTC
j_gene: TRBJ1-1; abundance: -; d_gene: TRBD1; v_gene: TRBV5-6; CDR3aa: CASSWETGGNVEAFF; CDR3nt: TGTGCCAGCAGCTGGGAGACAGGGGGAAACGTGGAAGCTTTCTTT
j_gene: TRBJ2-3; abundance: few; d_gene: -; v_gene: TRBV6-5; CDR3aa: CASSSSEGGDTQYF; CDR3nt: TGTGCCAGCAGTTCAAGCGAGGGGGGGGATACGCAGTATTTT
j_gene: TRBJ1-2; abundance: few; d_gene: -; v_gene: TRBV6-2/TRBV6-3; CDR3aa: CASSPRVATKRGRKGINYGYTF; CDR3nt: TGTGCCAGCAGCCCTAGGGTGGCCACTAAGCGTGGGCGTAAAGGAATCAACTATGGCTACACCTTC
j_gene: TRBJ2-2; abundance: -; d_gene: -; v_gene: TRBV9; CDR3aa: CASSAPGHDTGELFF; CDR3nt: TGTGCCAGCAGCGCACCGGGTCACGACACCGGGGAGCTGTTTTTT
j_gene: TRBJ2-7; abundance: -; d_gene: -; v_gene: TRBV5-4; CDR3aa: CASSLHEQYF; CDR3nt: TGTGCCAGCAGCTTGCACGAGCAGTACTTC
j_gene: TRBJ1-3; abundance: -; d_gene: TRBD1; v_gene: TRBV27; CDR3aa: CASRPDRVIRNTIYF; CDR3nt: TGTGCCAGCAGGCCCGACAGGGTTATTCGAAACACCATATATTTT
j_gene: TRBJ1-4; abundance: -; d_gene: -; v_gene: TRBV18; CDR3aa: CASSPRRATNEKLFF; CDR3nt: TGTGCCAGCTCACCACGAAGAGCAACTAATGAAAAACTGTTTTTT
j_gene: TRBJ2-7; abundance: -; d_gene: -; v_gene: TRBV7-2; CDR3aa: CASSLGTSEQYF; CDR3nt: TGTGCCAGCAGTTTGGGGACCTCCGAGCAGTACTTC